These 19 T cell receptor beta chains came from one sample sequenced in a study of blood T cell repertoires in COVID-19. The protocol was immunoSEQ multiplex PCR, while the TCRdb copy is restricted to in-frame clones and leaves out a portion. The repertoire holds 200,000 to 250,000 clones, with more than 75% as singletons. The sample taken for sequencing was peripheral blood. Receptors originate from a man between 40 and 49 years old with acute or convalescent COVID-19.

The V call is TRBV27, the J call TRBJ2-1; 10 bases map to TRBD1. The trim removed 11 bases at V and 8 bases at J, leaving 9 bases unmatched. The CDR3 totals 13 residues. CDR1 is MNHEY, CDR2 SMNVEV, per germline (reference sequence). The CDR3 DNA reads TGTGCCTCTAGGGGGACAGGGGTACATGAGCAGTTCTTC. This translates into CASRGTGVHEQFF.

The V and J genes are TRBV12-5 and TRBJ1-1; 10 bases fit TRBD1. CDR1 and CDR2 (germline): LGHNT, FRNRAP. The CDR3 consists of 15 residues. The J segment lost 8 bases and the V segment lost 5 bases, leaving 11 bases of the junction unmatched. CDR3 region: CASGPGQGYKEEAFF. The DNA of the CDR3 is TGTGCTAGTGGTCCGGGACAGGGGTACAAAGAAGAAGCTTTCTTT. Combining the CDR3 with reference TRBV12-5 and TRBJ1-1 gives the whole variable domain DARVTQTPRHKVTEMGQEVTMRCQPILGHNTVFWYRQTMMQGLELLAYFRNRAPLDDSGMPKDRFSAEMPDATLATLKIQPSEPRDSAVYFCASGPGQGYKEEAFFGQGTRLTVV.

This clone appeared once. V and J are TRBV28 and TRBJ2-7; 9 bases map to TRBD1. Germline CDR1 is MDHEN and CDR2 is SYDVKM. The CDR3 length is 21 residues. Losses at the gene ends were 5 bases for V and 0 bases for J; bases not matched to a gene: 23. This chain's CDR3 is CASSNPTRGTGSSPLSYEQYF. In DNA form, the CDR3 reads TGTGCCAGCAGTAACCCGACCCGCGGGACAGGGAGCTCCCCACTCTCCTACGAGCAGTACTTC.

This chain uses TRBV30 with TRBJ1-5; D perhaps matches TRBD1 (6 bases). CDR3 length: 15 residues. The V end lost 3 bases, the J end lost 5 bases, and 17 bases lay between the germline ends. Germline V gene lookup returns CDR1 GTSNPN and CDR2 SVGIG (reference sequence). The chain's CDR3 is CAWSSGLTGHQPQHF. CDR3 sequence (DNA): TGTGCCTGGAGCAGTGGGCTAACAGGGCATCAGCCCCAGCATTTT.

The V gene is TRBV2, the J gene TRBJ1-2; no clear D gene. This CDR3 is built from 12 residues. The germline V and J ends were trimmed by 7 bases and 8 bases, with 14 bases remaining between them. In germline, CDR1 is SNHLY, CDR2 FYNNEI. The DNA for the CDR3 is TGTGCCAGCAACGGACTCCTCGGGGGCTACACCTTC. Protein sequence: CASNGLLGGYTF.

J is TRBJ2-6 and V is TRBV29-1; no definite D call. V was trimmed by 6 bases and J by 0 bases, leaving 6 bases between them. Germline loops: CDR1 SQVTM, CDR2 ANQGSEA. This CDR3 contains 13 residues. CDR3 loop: CSVAGSGANVLTF. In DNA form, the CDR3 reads TGCAGCGTCGCAGGCTCTGGGGCCAACGTCCTGACTTTC.

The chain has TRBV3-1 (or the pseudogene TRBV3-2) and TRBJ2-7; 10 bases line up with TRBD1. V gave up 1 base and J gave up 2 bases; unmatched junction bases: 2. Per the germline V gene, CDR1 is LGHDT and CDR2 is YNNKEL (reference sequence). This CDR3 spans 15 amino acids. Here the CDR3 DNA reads TGTGCCAGCAGCCAAGGTGGGACAGGGGCCTACGAGCAGTACTTC. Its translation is CASSQGGTGAYEQYF.

DNA of the CDR3: TGTGCCAGCAGTTTTATAGCAACAGATACGCAGTATTTT. Protein product: CASSFIATDTQYF. The genes are TRBV27 and TRBJ2-3, with D hard to call. The CDR3 has 13 residues. Between the trimmed V and J ends, which lost 3 bases and 3 bases, there was a span of 7 bases. The germline CDR1 and CDR2 sequences are MNHEY and SMNVEV (reference sequence).

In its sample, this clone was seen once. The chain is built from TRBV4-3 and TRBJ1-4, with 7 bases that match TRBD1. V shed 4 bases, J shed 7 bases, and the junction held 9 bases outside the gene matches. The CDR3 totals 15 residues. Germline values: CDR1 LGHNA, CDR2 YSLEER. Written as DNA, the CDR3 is TGCGCCAGCAGCCCTTACAGGGGTGGAGGTGAAAAACTGTTTTTT. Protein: CASSPYRGGGEKLFF.

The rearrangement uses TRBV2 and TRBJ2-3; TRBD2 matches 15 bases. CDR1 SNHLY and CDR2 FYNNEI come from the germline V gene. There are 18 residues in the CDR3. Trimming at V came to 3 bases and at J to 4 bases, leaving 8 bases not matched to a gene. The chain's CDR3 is CASSDAGLAGGPADTQYF. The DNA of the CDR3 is TGTGCCAGCAGTGACGCTGGACTAGCGGGGGGGCCCGCAGATACGCAGTATTTT. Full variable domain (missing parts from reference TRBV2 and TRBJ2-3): EPEVTQTPSHQVTQMGQEVILRCVPISNHLYFYWYRQILGQKVEFLVSFYNNEISEKSEIFDDQFSVERPDGSNFTLKIRSTKLEDSAMYFCASSDAGLAGGPADTQYFGPGTRLTVL.

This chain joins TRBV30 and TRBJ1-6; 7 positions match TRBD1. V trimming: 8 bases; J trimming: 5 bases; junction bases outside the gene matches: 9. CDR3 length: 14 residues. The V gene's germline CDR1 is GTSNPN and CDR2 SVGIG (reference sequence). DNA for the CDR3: TGTGCCCATCGAACAGGGGCAAATAATTCACCCCTCCACTTT. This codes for CAHRTGANNSPLHF.

CDR3 bases: TGCAGCGTCCACCGGACAGGGGGAATAGCGGAGCAGTTCTTC. It encodes CSVHRTGGIAEQFF. The chain links TRBV29-1 to TRBJ2-1; TRBD1 agrees at 10 bases. The germline V gene encodes CDR1 SQVTM and CDR2 ANQGSEA. Trimming at V came to 6 bases and at J to 10 bases, leaving 12 bases not matched to a gene. CDR3 length equals 14 residues.

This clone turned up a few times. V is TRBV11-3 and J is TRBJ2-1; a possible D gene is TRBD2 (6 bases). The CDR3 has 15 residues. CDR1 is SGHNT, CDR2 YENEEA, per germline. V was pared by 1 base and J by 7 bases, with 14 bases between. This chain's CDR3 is CASSLGGGFGNEQFF. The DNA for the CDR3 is TGTGCCAGCAGCTTAGGAGGAGGGTTTGGGAATGAGCAGTTCTTC.

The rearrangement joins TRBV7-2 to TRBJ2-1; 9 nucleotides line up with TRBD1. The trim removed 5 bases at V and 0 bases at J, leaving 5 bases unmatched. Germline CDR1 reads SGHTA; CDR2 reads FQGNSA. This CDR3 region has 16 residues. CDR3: CASSPRDRVSYNEQFF. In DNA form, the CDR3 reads TGTGCCAGCAGCCCCCGGGACAGGGTCTCCTACAATGAGCAGTTCTTC.

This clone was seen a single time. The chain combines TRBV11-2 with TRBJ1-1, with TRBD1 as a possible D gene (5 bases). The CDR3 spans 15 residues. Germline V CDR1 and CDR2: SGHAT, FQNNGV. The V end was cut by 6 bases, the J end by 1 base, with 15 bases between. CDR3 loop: CASSLSGQTNTEAFF. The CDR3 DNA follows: TGTGCCAGCAGTCTATCAGGGCAGACGAACACTGAAGCTTTCTTT.

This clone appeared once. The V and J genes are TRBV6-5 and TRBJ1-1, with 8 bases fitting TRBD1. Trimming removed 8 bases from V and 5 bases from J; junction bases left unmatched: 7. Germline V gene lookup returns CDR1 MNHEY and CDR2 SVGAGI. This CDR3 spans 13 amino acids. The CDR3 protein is CASGQGGRTEAFF. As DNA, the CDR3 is TGTGCCAGCGGACAGGGTGGGAGGACTGAAGCTTTCTTT.

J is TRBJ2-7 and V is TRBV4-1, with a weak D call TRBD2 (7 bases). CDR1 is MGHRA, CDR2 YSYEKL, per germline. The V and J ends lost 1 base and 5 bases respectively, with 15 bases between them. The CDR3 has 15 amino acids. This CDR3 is CASSQAGGLGDEQYF. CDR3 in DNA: TGCGCCAGCAGCCAAGCGGGGGGCTTAGGCGACGAGCAGTACTTC.

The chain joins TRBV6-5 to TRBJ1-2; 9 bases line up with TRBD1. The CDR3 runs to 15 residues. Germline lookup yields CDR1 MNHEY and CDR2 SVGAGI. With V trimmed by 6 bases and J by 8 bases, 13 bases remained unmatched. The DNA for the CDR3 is TGTGCCAGCAGGTCCACAGGGGGCCTCCCGAGGGGCTACACCTTC. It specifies CASRSTGGLPRGYTF.

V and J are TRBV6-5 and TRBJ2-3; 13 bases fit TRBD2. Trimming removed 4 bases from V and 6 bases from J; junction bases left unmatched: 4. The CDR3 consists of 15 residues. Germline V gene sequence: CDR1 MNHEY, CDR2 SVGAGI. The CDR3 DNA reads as TGTGCCAGCAGTTCCTCGACTAGCGGGAGGGATACGCAGTATTTT. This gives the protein CASSSSTSGRDTQYF.